These 10 T cell receptor beta chains were all obtained from the same sample, sequenced in a study of shared clonotypes between healthy human individuals. Repertoires were generated with immunoSEQ multiplex PCR, while TCRdb's copy carries only in-frame clones and drops some. Among a few million clones listed, 85% to 95% were seen once. The sequenced material came from naive CD4+ T cells from PBMCs. Subset meaning: CD45RA+ positively selected. These receptors were collected from a man younger than 35 in good health. Some clones in this sample may be carry-over from other donors' samples.

The rearrangement links TRBV28 to TRBJ2-5; D tentatively reads TRBD1 or TRBD2 (6 bases each). Trimming removed 8 bases at V and 7 bases at J, with 17 bases between. There are 13 residues in the CDR3. The germline V gene encodes CDR1 MDHEN and CDR2 SYDVKM. The CDR3 here is CASRGPKFGTQYF. CDR3 bases: TGTGCCAGCCGGGGGCCCAAGTTCGGGACCCAGTACTTC.

The rearrangement links TRBV5-1 to TRBJ1-6, with unresolved D. This CDR3 comprises 13 residues. Germline values: CDR1 SGHRS, CDR2 YFSETQ. Trimming removed 5 bases from V and 8 bases from J, with 11 bases in between. This chain's CDR3 is CASSGLGDSPLHF. CDR3 bases: TGCGCCAGCAGTGGGCTCGGGGATTCACCCCTCCACTTT.

This chain joins TRBV28 and TRBJ2-3, with 13 positions matching TRBD2. The CDR3 has 16 residues. Trimming cost V 5 bases and J 6 bases; bases outside gene matches: 8. Germline assignment: CDR1 MDHEN and CDR2 SYDVKM. The CDR3 nucleotides are TGTGCCAGCAGTGCCCCACTAGCGGGAGGGTTGGATACGCAGTATTTT. This encodes CASSAPLAGGLDTQYF.

The chain employs TRBV11-2 and TRBJ2-1; TRBD2 is a possible D gene (6 bases). Germline CDR1 and CDR2: SGHAT and FQNNGV. CDR3 length: 15 amino acids. V dropped 4 bases and J dropped 4 bases, with 14 bases sitting between them. Written as DNA, the CDR3 is TGTGCCAGCAGCTCGAGGGACTCCTTATACAATGAGCAGTTCTTC. Translating it yields CASSSRDSLYNEQFF. Full variable domain (remainder filled in from reference TRBV11-2 and TRBJ2-1): EAGVAQSPRYKIIEKRQSVAFWCNPISGHATLYWYQQILGQGPKLLIQFQNNGVVDDSQLPKDRFSAERLKGVDSTLKIQPAKLEDSAVYLCASSSRDSLYNEQFFGPGTRLTVL.

The gene calls are TRBV7-9 and TRBJ2-1, with 12 bases matching TRBD2. Germline V gene lookup returns CDR1 SEHNR and CDR2 FQNEAQ (reference sequence). After removal of 4 bases from V and 9 bases from J, the junction contained 13 bases not matched to a gene. The CDR3 is 17 residues long. The CDR3: CASSSRSSGRALGEQFF. In DNA form, the CDR3 reads TGTGCCAGCAGCTCCCGCTCTAGCGGGAGGGCACTTGGTGAGCAGTTCTTC.

Remarks on this clone: This sample includes further DNA sequences coding for the same CDR3. The chain joins TRBV15 to TRBJ2-3; D is uncertain. Per the germline V gene, CDR1 is LNHNV and CDR2 is YYDKDF (reference sequence). CDR3 length: 14 amino acids. The V end lost 0 bases, the J end lost 0 bases, and 4 bases lay between the germline ends. CDR3 region: CATSREPSTDTQYF. The CDR3 DNA reads as TGTGCCACCAGCAGAGAACCTAGCACAGATACGCAGTATTTT.

A remark on this clone: This sample includes further DNA sequences coding for the same CDR3. J is TRBJ1-5 and V is TRBV6-5, with no clear D. This CDR3 has 13 amino acids. V gave up 3 bases and J gave up 3 bases, with 6 bases separating them. Germline V gene lookup returns CDR1 MNHEY and CDR2 SVGAGI. The CDR3 protein is CASSYAHNQPQHF. The CDR3 DNA sequence: TGTGCCAGCAGTTATGCCCACAATCAGCCCCAGCATTTT.

The CDR3 coding sequence is TGTGCCAGCCAAGGACAGGGGTATGTCACCACTGAAGCTTTCTTT. This translates into CASQGQGYVTTEAFF. The chain employs TRBV18 and TRBJ1-1; TRBD1 matches at 9 bases. CDR1 and CDR2 from the germline V gene are KGHSH and LQKENI. The V and J ends lost 8 bases and 4 bases, in that order; junction bases with no gene match: 11. The CDR3 runs to 15 residues.

On this clone itself: Other DNA sequences in this specimen translate into the identical CDR3. The rearrangement links TRBV18 to TRBJ1-5, with unresolved D. Germline CDR1 and CDR2: KGHSH and LQKENI. CDR3 length equals 13 residues. Trimming cost V 3 bases and J 5 bases, with 8 bases left between them. The CDR3 is CASSPLVDQPQHF. The DNA for the CDR3 is TGTGCCAGCTCACCTTTGGTAGATCAGCCCCAGCATTTT. Variable domain in full (rest from reference TRBV18 and TRBJ1-5): NAGVMQNPRHLVRRRGQEARLRCSPMKGHSHVYWYRQLPEEGLKFMVYLQKENIIDESGMPKERFSAEFPKEGPSILRIQQVVRGDSAAYFCASSPLVDQPQHFGDGTRLSIL.

This clone was found a few times. CDR3 protein: CASSILSASMNTEAFF. The CDR3 coding sequence is TGTGCCAGTAGTATTCTGTCGGCCAGCATGAACACTGAAGCTTTCTTT. The V gene is TRBV19, the J gene TRBJ1-1; D gene unclear. Trimming shortened V by 3 bases and J by 0 bases, and 14 bases separated the two germline ends. The CDR3 runs 16 residues. The germline CDR1 and CDR2 sequences are LNHDA and SQIVND (reference sequence).